The 30 T cell receptor beta chains presented below share a single source sample, sequenced in a study of OX40 agonist ivuxolimab in advanced cancers. The method was immunoSEQ multiplex PCR; TCRdb's version includes in-frame clones alone and lacks a portion of them. The table shows about 90,000 clones, with about 89% occurring only once. The source was CD4+ or CD8+ T cells sorted from blood, collected in a trial of the OX40 agonist ivuxolimab. The receptors originated from an adult with an advanced solid tumor such as melanoma, head and neck, liver or kidney cancer.

Only one count was recorded for this clone. The gene calls are TRBV5-1 and TRBJ2-5; D possibly corresponds to TRBD1 (6 bases). This CDR3 has 12 amino acids. Trimming pared 4 bases from V and 4 bases from J, leaving 8 bases between. Germline V gene lookup returns CDR1 SGHRS and CDR2 YFSETQ. CDR3 residues: CASSQGRETQYF. The CDR3 DNA reads as TGCGCCAGCAGCCAGGGGAGAGAGACCCAGTACTTC.

The chain uses TRBV18 and TRBJ1-6; D remains unclear. The CDR3 runs 13 residues. Germline lookup yields CDR1 KGHSH and CDR2 LQKENI. V dropped 2 bases and J dropped 6 bases, with 5 bases sitting between them. CDR3 nucleotide sequence: TGTGCCAGCTCACCAGACCGTAATTCACCCCTCCACTTT. It translates to CASSPDRNSPLHF.

The V gene is TRBV6-5, the J gene TRBJ1-4; TRBD1 agrees at 8 bases. CDR1 and CDR2 from the germline V gene are MNHEY and SVGAGI. CDR3 length: 14 residues. The trim removed 5 bases at V and 7 bases at J, leaving 6 bases unmatched. CDR3 DNA sequence: TGTGCCAGCAGTACCCAGGGGGCCGGTGAAAAACTGTTTTTT. Translation: CASSTQGAGEKLFF.

CDR3 region: CASSLVPAGGPGTGELFF. As DNA, the CDR3 is TGTGCCAGCAGCTTAGTTCCAGCGGGAGGGCCGGGAACCGGGGAGCTGTTTTTT. The rearrangement uses TRBV7-8 and TRBJ2-2, with 10 bases that match TRBD2. The junction had 10 bases not matched to a gene; V was cut back by 1 base and J by 5 bases. Per germline, CDR1 SGHVS and CDR2 FQNEAQ. The CDR3 is made up of 18 amino acids.

This clone was detected only once. V gene TRBV5-1 combines with J gene TRBJ2-5; D might be TRBD2 (6 bases). V was clipped by 4 bases and J by 3 bases, with 16 bases between them. This CDR3 has 15 residues. From germline, CDR1 is SGHRS and CDR2 YFSETQ. CDR3 sequence reads: CASSIEGGPEETQYF. In nucleotides, the CDR3 is TGCGCCAGCAGCATAGAAGGAGGGCCCGAAGAGACCCAGTACTTC.

The rearrangement uses TRBV7-8 and TRBJ1-5; possibly TRBD1 for D (6 bases). V dropped 5 bases and J dropped 0 bases, with 11 bases sitting between them. Germline lookup yields CDR1 SGHVS and CDR2 FQNEAQ. This CDR3 is built from 15 residues. The CDR3 loop reads CASSPTGYSNQPQHF. In nucleotides, the CDR3 is TGTGCCAGCAGCCCCACAGGGTATAGCAATCAGCCCCAGCATTTT.

The V call is TRBV9, the J call TRBJ2-1; 7 bases are shared with TRBD2. The CDR3 contains 14 residues. Germline V gene data show CDR1 as SGDLS and CDR2 as YYNGEE. V lost 7 bases and J lost 6; bases outside the gene matches: 10. CDR3: CASSGTTGGNEQFF. The CDR3 DNA reads as TGTGCCAGCTCGGGGACTACGGGGGGCAATGAGCAGTTCTTC.

The genes are TRBV30 and TRBJ1-5; TRBD1 aligns across 8 bases. This CDR3 is built from 16 residues. The V segment lost 0 bases and the J segment 7 bases; nucleotides outside the gene matches: 11. The germline gives CDR1 GTSNPN, CDR2 SVGIG (reference sequence). The CDR3 DNA follows: TGTGCCTGGAGTGTAAGCGACAGGGGAGGACGACAGCCCCAGCATTTT. It translates to CAWSVSDRGGRQPQHF.

The chain joins TRBV10-2 to TRBJ1-1, with D maybe TRBD1 (6 bases). Trimming took off 9 bases at V and 5 bases at J, with 19 bases between the two ends. The CDR3 is made up of 14 amino acids. Germline CDR1 WSHSY, CDR2 SAAADI. CDR3 sequence (DNA): TGCGCCAGTAAGACCGGGGGGCTGGGGACTGAAGCTTTCTTT. Translating it yields CASKTGGLGTEAFF.

The chain uses TRBV29-1 and TRBJ2-1, with D maybe TRBD2 (6 bases). V shed 3 bases and J shed 5 bases, with 20 bases lying between them. The CDR3 consists of 16 residues. Germline V gene lookup returns CDR1 SQVTM and CDR2 ANQGSEA. In DNA, the CDR3 is TGCAGCGTTGAGTCAACCCGGGAGTTTCTCAACAATGAGCAGTTCTTC. Protein product: CSVESTREFLNNEQFF.

This clone came up once. This chain links TRBV28 with TRBJ1-1; 8 nucleotides line up with TRBD1. Unmatched junction bases numbered 9, after V lost 4 bases and J lost 2 bases. Looked up from germline, CDR1 is MDHEN and CDR2 is SYDVKM. The CDR3 length is 16 residues. CDR3 DNA sequence: TGTGCCAGCAGTTCCCCCCGGGGGACAGGAAACACTGAAGCTTTCTTT. This gives the protein CASSSPRGTGNTEAFF.

This chain joins TRBV2 and TRBJ2-1, with TRBD2 matching 11 bases. Germline V gene data show CDR1 as SNHLY and CDR2 as FYNNEI. The J segment lost 10 bases and the V segment lost 7 bases, leaving 15 bases of the junction unmatched. The length of the CDR3 is 16 residues. CDR3 in DNA: TGTGCCAGCATTCTCACAATAGCGGGAGGGCCTGGGGAGCAGTTCTTC. It encodes CASILTIAGGPGEQFF.

This chain joins TRBV7-3 and TRBJ1-1; 10 bases line up with TRBD1. Trimming cost V 2 bases and J 6 bases; bases outside gene matches: 12. CDR3 size: 17 residues. Germline assignment: CDR1 SGHTA and CDR2 FQGTGA. The CDR3 loop is CASSLYLPGQGLAEAFF. The CDR3 nucleotides read TGTGCCAGCAGCTTATATTTGCCGGGACAGGGGTTGGCTGAAGCTTTCTTT.

The chain combines TRBV11-2 with TRBJ2-1; 7 bases align to TRBD1. Trimming removed 2 bases from V and 0 bases from J; junction bases left unmatched: 4. The CDR3 runs 16 residues. Germline V CDR1 and CDR2: SGHAT, FQNNGV. In DNA, the CDR3 is TGTGCCAGCAGCTTATTGGGACAGTCCTCCTACAATGAGCAGTTCTTC. It codes for CASSLLGQSSYNEQFF.

The chain combines TRBV7-2 with TRBJ1-1; D unresolved. The CDR3 consists of 13 residues. In germline, CDR1 is SGHTA, CDR2 FQGNSA. V was shortened by 3 bases and J by 1 base, with 6 bases between the two germline ends. The CDR3 reads CASSFSENTEAFF. In nucleotides, the CDR3 is TGTGCCAGCAGCTTTTCAGAGAACACTGAAGCTTTCTTT.

This chain uses TRBV15 with TRBJ2-2; maybe TRBD1 (5 bases). Germline values: CDR1 LNHNV, CDR2 YYDKDF (reference sequence). Trimming shortened V by 7 bases and J by 6 bases, and 6 bases separated the two germline ends. This CDR3 spans 11 amino acids. This CDR3 is CATTRAGELFF. The CDR3 region has the DNA TGTGCCACCACCAGGGCCGGGGAGCTGTTTTTT.

This sequence joins TRBV27 and TRBJ2-1, with D possibly being TRBD2 (6 bases). The CDR3 is 12 residues long. The V gene lost 6 bases and the J gene lost 6 bases, with 9 bases spanning the gap. CDR1 is MNHEY, CDR2 SMNVEV, per germline (reference sequence). The chain's CDR3 is CASRWGGNEQFF. DNA of the CDR3: TGTGCCAGCAGGTGGGGAGGCAATGAGCAGTTCTTC.

This clone occurred a few times. V gene TRBV7-9 combines with J gene TRBJ2-6; tentative D call: TRBD2 (7 bases). The CDR3 sequence is 16 residues long. The germline V gene encodes CDR1 SEHNR and CDR2 FQNEAQ (reference sequence). Trimming took 5 bases from V and 2 from J, leaving 13 bases between them. The CDR3 nucleotides read TGTGCCAGCAGCAAAGGCGGGGGCGCTGGGGCCAACGTCCTGACTTTC. Encoded protein: CASSKGGGAGANVLTF.

The J gene is TRBJ2-3, the V gene TRBV13, with 7 bases identical to TRBD1. V shed 1 base and J 0 bases; nucleotides not matched to a gene: 4. The length of the CDR3 is 16 residues. CDR1 PRHDT and CDR2 FYEKMQ come from the germline V gene (reference sequence). The CDR3 DNA sequence: TGTGCCAGCAGCTTAGCACAGGGGCACAGCACAGATACGCAGTATTTT. This gives the protein CASSLAQGHSTDTQYF.

This chain joins TRBV27 and TRBJ2-7, with D perhaps assigned TRBD1 or TRBD2 (5 bases each). V dropped 2 bases and J dropped 3 bases, with 17 bases sitting between them. CDR3 length: 16 amino acids. Germline V gives CDR1 MNHEY, CDR2 SMNVEV (reference sequence). The CDR3 sequence is CASSLEVSGPIYEQYF. CDR3 DNA: TGTGCCAGCAGTTTAGAAGTGTCGGGACCTATCTACGAGCAGTACTTC.

The chain is built from TRBV7-9 and TRBJ2-1, with D hard to call. The V end lost 5 bases, the J end lost 6 bases, and 14 bases lay between the germline ends. Germline V lookup: CDR1 SEHNR, CDR2 FQNEAQ (reference sequence). The CDR3 covers 14 residues. CDR3 residues: CASSPSRDRNEQFF. CDR3 coding DNA: TGTGCCAGCAGCCCGTCGCGCGACCGCAATGAGCAGTTCTTC.

This chain uses TRBV7-3 with TRBJ2-3; TRBD2 is a possible D gene (5 bases). This CDR3 spans 16 amino acids. Trimming cost V 2 bases and J 5 bases, with 17 bases left between them. Germline CDR1 is SGHTA and CDR2 is FQGTGA. The CDR3 region has the DNA TGTGCCAGCAGCTTAGGCTCAGCGGCAGTGGGAGATACGCAGTATTTT. Residues: CASSLGSAAVGDTQYF.

This chain connects TRBV11-3 to TRBJ2-2; D not resolved. The CDR3 runs 11 residues. Trimming took off 2 bases at V and 7 bases at J, with 2 bases between the two ends. The germline V gene encodes CDR1 SGHNT and CDR2 YENEEA. The CDR3 is CASSLIGELFF. In nucleotides, the CDR3 is TGTGCCAGCAGCTTAATCGGGGAGCTGTTTTTT.

The rearrangement joins TRBV30 to TRBJ2-3; possibly TRBD1 or TRBD2 for D (5 bases each). CDR1 is GTSNPN, CDR2 SVGIG, per germline (reference sequence). This CDR3 is built from 13 residues. Trimming removed 2 bases from V and 9 bases from J, with 15 bases in between. CDR3 coding DNA: TGTGCCTGGAGTCCTTGGGGCCCGGGGACGCAGTATTTT. Amino acids: CAWSPWGPGTQYF.

The V and J genes are TRBV28 and TRBJ2-1; the D is unclear. The CDR3 has 16 residues. Germline CDR1 is MDHEN and CDR2 is SYDVKM. V lost 5 bases and J 0 bases, leaving 14 bases between the germline ends. CDR3 in amino acids: CASSPDFISSYNEQFF. CDR3 DNA: TGTGCCAGCAGTCCCGATTTTATTAGCTCCTACAATGAGCAGTTCTTC.

The rearrangement joins TRBV14 to TRBJ1-2; 7 positions match TRBD1. The junction had 2 bases not matched to a gene; V was cut back by 6 bases and J by 7 bases. This CDR3 spans 11 amino acids. Germline V gives CDR1 SGHDN, CDR2 FVKESK. CDR3 coding DNA: TGTGCCAGCAGGGGACAGTTTGGCTACACCTTC. Amino acids: CASRGQFGYTF. Supplemented by reference TRBV14 and TRBJ1-2, the full variable domain reads EAGVTQFPSHSVIEKGQTVTLRCDPISGHDNLYWYRRVMGKEIKFLLHFVKESKQDESGMPNNRFLAERTGGTYSTLKVQPAELEDSGVYFCASRGQFGYTFGSGTRLTVV.

The chain is built from TRBV6-5 and TRBJ1-1; D possibly corresponds to TRBD1 (5 bases). The CDR3 has 15 residues. Germline V gene lookup returns CDR1 MNHEY and CDR2 SVGAGI. V was shortened by 4 bases and J by 8 bases, with 20 bases between the two germline ends. This CDR3 reads CASSSALQVKIEAFF. The CDR3 coding sequence is TGTGCCAGCAGTTCCGCCCTACAGGTTAAAATAGAAGCTTTCTTT.

The rearrangement joins TRBV27 to TRBJ1-1; D is uncertain. This CDR3 is built from 15 residues. Trimming took 1 base from V and 8 from J, leaving 17 bases between them. The germline gives CDR1 MNHEY, CDR2 SMNVEV (reference sequence). Here the CDR3 reads CASSLLGTPFSEAFF. The CDR3 nucleotides are TGTGCCAGCAGTTTATTGGGCACCCCTTTCTCCGAAGCTTTCTTT.

The V call is TRBV2, the J call TRBJ2-1, with 7 bases fitting TRBD1. This CDR3 contains 13 residues. CDR1 is SNHLY and CDR2 is FYNNEI in the germline V gene. V shed 6 bases, J shed 4 bases, and the junction held 3 bases outside the gene matches. The CDR3 is CASRDRSYNEQFF. The CDR3 DNA follows: TGTGCCAGCAGGGACAGGAGTTACAATGAGCAGTTCTTC. Drawing the rest from reference TRBV2 and TRBJ2-1, the complete variable domain is EPEVTQTPSHQVTQMGQEVILRCVPISNHLYFYWYRQILGQKVEFLVSFYNNEISEKSEIFDDQFSVERPDGSNFTLKIRSTKLEDSAMYFCASRDRSYNEQFFGPGTRLTVL.

The chain has TRBV7-9 and TRBJ2-3; a weak D match, TRBD2 (6 bases). Trimming took off 2 bases at V and 6 bases at J, with 21 bases between the two ends. The CDR3 sequence is 17 residues long. The germline gives CDR1 SEHNR, CDR2 FQNEAQ (reference sequence). The CDR3 is CASSLLAGTSPGDTQYF. The DNA for the CDR3 is TGTGCCAGCAGCTTATTGGCCGGGACTTCCCCAGGGGATACGCAGTATTTT.